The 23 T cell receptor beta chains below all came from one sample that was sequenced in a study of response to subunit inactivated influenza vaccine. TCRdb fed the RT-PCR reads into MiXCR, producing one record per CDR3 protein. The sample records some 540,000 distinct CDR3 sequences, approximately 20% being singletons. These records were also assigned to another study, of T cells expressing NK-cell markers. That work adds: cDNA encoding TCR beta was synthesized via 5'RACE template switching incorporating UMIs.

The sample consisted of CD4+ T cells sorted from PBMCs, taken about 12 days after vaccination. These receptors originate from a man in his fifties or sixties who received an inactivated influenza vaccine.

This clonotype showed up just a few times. The CDR3 reads CASSRGTSGFEQFF. CDR3 coding DNA: TGTGCCAGCAGCCGAGGGACTAGCGGGTTCGAGCAGTTCTTC. The chain joins TRBV7-2 to TRBJ2-1; 12 bases agree with TRBD2. This CDR3 has 14 residues. Per the germline V gene, CDR1 is SGHTA and CDR2 is FQGNSA. The V segment lost 5 bases and the J segment 10 bases; nucleotides outside the gene matches: 6.

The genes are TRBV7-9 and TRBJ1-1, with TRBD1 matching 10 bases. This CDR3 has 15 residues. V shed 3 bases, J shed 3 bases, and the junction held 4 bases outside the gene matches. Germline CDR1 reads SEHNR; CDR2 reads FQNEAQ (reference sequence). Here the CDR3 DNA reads TGTGCCAGCAGCTTCATGGGACAGGGGTACACTGAAGCTTTCTTT. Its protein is CASSFMGQGYTEAFF.

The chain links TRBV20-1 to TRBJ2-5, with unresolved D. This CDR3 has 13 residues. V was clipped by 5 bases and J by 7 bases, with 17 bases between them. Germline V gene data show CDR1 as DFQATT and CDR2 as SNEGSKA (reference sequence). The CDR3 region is CSAGPLDTGTQYF. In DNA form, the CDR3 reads TGCAGTGCTGGACCCCTTGACACTGGGACCCAGTACTTC.

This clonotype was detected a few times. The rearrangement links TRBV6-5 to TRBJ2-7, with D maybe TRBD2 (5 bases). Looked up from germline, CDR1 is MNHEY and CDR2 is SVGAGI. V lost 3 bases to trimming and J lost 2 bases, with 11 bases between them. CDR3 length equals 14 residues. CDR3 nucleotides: TGTGCCAGCAGTTATTATGCGGGTCCCTACGAGCAGTACTTC. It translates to CASSYYAGPYEQYF.

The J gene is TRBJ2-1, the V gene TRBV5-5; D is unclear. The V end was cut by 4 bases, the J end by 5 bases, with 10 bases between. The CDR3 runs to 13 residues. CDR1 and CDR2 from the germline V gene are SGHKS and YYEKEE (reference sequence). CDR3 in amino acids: CASSAYKDNEQFF. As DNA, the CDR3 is TGTGCCAGCAGCGCCTACAAGGACAATGAGCAGTTCTTC.

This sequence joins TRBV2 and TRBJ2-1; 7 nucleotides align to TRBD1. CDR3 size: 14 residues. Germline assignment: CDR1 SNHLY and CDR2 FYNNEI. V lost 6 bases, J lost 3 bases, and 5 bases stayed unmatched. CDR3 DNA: TGTGCCAGCAGGGCGAGGACAGGCTACAATGAGCAGTTCTTC. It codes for CASRARTGYNEQFF.

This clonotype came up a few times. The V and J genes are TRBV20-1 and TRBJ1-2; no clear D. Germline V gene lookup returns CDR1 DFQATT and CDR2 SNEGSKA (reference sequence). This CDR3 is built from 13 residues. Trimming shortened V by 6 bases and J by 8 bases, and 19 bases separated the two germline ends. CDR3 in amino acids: CSASREATKGYTF. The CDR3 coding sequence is TGCAGTGCATCTAGGGAGGCGACCAAGGGCTACACCTTC.

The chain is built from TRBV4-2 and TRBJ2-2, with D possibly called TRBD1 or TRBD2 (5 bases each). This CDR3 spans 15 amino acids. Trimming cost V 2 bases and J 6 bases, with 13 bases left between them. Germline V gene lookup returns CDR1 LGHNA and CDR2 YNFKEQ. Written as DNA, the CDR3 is TGTGCCAGCAGCCAAACACCAGGGAGCCCCGGGGAGCTGTTTTTT. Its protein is CASSQTPGSPGELFF.

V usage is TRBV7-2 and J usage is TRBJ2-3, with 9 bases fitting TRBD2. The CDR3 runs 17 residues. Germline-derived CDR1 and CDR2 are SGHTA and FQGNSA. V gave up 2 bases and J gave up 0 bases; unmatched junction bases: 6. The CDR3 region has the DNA TGTGCCAGCAGCTTACGGCTAGCGGGGAGTAGCACAGATACGCAGTATTTT. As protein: CASSLRLAGSSTDTQYF.

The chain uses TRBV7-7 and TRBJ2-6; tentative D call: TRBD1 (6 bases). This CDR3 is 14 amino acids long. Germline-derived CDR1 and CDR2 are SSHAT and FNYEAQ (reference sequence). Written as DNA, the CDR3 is TGTGCTTCGGGTGGGGGCGCTGGGGCCAACGTCCTGACTTTC. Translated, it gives CASGGGAGANVLTF.

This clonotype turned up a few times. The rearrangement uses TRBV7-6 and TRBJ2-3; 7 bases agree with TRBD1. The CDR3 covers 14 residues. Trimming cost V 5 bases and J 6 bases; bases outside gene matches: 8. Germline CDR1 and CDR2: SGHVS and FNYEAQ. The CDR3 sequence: CASSVTGDMDTQYF. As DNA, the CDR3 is TGTGCCAGCAGCGTCACAGGGGATATGGATACGCAGTATTTT.

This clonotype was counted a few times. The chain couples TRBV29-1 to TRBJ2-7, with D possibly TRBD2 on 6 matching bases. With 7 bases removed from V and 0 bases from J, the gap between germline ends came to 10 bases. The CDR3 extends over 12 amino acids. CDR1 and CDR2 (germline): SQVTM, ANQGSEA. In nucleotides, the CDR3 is TGCAGCGCTCGGGGGATCTCCTACGAGCAGTACTTC. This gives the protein CSARGISYEQYF.

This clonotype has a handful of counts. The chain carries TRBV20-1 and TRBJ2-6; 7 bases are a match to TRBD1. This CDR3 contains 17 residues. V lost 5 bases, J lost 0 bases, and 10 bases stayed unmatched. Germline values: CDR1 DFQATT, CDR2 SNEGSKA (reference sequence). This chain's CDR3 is CSAALRDRDSGANVLTF. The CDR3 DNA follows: TGCAGTGCTGCACTCCGGGACAGAGACTCTGGGGCCAACGTCCTGACTTTC.

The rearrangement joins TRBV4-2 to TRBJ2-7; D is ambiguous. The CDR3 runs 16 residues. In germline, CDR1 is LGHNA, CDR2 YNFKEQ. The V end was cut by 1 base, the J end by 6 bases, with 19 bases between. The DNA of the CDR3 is TGTGCCAGCAGCCAAGGGTCCCAACATCCTCCTAGCGAGCAGTACTTC. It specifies CASSQGSQHPPSEQYF.

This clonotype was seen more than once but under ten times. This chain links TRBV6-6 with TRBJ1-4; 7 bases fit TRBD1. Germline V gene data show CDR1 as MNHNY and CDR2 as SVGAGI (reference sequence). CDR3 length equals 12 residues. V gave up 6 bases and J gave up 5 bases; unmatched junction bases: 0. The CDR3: CASRTGNEKLFF. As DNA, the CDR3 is TGTGCCAGCAGGACAGGGAATGAAAAACTGTTTTTT.

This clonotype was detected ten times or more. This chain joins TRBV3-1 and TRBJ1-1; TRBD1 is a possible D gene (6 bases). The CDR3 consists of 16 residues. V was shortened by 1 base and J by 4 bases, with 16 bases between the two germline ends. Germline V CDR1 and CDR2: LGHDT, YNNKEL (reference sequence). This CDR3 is CASSQATGLLSTEAFF. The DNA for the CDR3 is TGTGCCAGCAGCCAAGCTACAGGGTTGTTGAGCACTGAAGCTTTCTTT.

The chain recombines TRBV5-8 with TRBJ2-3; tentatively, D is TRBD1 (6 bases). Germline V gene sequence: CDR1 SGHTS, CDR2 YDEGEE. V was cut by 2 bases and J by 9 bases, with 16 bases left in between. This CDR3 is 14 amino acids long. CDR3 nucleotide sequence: TGTGCCAGCAGCTTAACCCCTTTTAGGGGGACGCAGTATTTT. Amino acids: CASSLTPFRGTQYF.

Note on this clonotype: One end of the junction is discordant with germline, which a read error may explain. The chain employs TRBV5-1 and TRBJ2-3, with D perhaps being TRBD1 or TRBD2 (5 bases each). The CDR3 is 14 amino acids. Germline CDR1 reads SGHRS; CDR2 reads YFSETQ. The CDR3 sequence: CASSLGDPTDTQYF. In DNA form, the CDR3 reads TGCGCCAGCAGTTTGGGGGACCCCACAGATACGCAGTATTTT.

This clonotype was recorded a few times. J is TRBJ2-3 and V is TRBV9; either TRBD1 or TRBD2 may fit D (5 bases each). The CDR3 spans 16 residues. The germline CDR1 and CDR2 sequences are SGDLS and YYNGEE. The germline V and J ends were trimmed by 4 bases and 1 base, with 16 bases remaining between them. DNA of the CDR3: TGTGCCAGCAGCCTGGGACCGATGGAACGCACAGATACGCAGTATTTT. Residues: CASSLGPMERTDTQYF.

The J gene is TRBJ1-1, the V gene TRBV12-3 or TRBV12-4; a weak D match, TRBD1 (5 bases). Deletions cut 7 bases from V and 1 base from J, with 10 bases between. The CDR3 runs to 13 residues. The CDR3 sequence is CASTMTENTEAFF. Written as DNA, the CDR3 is TGTGCCAGCACCATGACAGAGAACACTGAAGCTTTCTTT.

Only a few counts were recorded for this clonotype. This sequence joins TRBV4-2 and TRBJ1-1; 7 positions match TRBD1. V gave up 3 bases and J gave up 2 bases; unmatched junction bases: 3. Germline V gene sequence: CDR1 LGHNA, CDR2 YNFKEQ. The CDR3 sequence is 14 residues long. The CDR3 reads CASSQRQGNTEAFF. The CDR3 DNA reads TGTGCCAGCAGCCAGAGACAGGGAAACACTGAAGCTTTCTTT.

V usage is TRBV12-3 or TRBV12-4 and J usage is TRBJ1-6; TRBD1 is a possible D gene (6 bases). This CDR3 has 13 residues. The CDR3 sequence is CATGTVQGSPLHF. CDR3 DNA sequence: TGTGCGACCGGGACCGTACAGGGTTCACCCCTCCACTTT.

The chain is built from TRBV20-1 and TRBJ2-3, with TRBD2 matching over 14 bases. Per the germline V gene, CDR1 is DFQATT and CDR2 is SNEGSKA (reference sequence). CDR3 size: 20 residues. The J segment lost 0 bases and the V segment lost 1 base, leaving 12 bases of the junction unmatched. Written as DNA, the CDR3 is TGCAGTGCTAGAGTACCACTCGGGACTAGCGGGGGAACTAGCACAGATACGCAGTATTTT. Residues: CSARVPLGTSGGTSTDTQYF.